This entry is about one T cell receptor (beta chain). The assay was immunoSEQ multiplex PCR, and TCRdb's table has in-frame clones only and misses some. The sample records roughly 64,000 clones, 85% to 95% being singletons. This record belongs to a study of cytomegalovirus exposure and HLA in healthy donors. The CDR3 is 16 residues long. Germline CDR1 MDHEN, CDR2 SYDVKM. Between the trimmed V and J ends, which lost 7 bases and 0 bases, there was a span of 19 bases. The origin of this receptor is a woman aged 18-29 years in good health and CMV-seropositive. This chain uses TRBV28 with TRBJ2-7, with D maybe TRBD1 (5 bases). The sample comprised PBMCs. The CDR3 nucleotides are TGTGCCAGCAATAGCAAGGGGCAGCAATCCTCCTACGAGCAGTACTTC. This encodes CASNSKGQQSSYEQYF.